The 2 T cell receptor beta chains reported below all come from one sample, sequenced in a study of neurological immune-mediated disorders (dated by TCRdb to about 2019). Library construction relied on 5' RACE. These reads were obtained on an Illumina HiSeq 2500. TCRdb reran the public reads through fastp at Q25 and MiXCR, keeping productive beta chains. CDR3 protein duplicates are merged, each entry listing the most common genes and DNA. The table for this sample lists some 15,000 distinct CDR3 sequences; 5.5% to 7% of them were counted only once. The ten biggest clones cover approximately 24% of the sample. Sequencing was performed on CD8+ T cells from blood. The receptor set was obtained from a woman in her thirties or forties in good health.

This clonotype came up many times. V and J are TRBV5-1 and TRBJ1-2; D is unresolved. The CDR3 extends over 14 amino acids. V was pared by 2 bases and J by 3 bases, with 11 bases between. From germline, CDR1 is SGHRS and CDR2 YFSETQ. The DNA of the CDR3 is TGCGCCAGCAGCTTATGGATATGGTACTATGGCTACACCTTC. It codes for CASSLWIWYYGYTF.

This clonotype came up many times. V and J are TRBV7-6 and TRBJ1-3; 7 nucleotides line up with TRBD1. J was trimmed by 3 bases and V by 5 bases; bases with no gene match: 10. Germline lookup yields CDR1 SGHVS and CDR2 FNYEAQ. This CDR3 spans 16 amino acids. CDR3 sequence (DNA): TGTGCCAGCAGCCAACGCCCCACAGGGGTTGGAAACACCATATATTTT. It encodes CASSQRPTGVGNTIYF.